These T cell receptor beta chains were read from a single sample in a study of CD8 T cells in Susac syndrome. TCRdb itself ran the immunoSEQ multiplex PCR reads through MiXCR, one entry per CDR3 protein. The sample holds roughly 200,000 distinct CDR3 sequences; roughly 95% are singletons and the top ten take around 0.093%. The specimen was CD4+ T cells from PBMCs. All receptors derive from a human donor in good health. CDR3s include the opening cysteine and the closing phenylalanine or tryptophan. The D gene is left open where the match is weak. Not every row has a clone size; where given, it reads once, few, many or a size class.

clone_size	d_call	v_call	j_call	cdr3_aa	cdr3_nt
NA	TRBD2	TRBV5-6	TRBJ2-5	CASSLTSGGETQYF	TGTGCCAGCAGCCTCACTAGCGGCGGAGAGACCCAGTACTTC
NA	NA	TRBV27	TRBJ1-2	CASKLIGATKGYTF	TGTGCCAGCAAACTCATAGGGGCGACTAAAGGCTACACCTTC
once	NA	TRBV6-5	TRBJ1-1	CASSSKVNTEAFF	TGTGCCAGCAGCTCGAAAGTCAACACTGAAGCTTTCTTT
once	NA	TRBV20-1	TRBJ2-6	CSARGSAGSSGANVLTF	TGCAGTGCTAGAGGTTCGGCAGGGAGCTCTGGGGCCAACGTCCTGACTTTC
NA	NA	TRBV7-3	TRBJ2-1	CASSSERELFF	TGTGCCAGCAGCTCCGAAAGGGAACTGTTCTTC
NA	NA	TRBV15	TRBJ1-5	CATSRESGNGNQPQHF	TGTGCCACCAGCAGAGAGAGTGGCAACGGCAATCAGCCCCAGCATTTT
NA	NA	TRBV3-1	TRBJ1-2	CASSQDHAGRYGYTF	TGTGCCAGCAGCCAAGATCACGCAGGGAGGTATGGCTACACCTTC
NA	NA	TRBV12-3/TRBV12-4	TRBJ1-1	CASTRNTEAFF	TGTGCCAGCACCCGGAATACTGAAGCTTTCTTT
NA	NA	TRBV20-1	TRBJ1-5	CSARVDYAQPQHF	TGCAGTGCTAGGGTGGACTACGCTCAGCCCCAGCATTTT
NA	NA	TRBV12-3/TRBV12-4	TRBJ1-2	CASSFSIGGVGYTF	TGTGCCAGCAGTTTCTCGATCGGGGGGGTCGGCTACACCTTC
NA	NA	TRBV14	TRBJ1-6	CASSQVESPLHF	TGTGCCAGCAGCCAAGTGGAGTCACCCCTCCACTTT
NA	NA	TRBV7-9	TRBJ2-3	CASSLLSADTQYF	TGTGCCAGCAGCTTACTGTCGGCAGATACGCAGTATTTT
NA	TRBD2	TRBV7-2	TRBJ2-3	CASSLGSGGLFTDTQYF	TGTGCCAGCAGCTTAGGTAGCGGGGGACTTTTCACAGATACGCAGTATTTT
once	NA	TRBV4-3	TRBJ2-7	CASSQDARGRGRQYF	TGCGCCAGCAGCCAAGATGCACGGGGCCGGGGTAGGCAGTACTTC
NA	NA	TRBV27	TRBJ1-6	CASSLRTFSASSPLHF	TGTGCCAGCAGTTTAAGGACATTTTCTGCCTCTTCACCCCTCCACTTT
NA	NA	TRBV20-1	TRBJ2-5	CSARLIQGQETQYF	TGCAGTGCTAGACTCATACAGGGTCAAGAGACCCAGTACTTC
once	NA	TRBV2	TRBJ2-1	CASSELREQFF	TGTGCCAGCAGTGAACTTCGGGAGCAGTTCTTC
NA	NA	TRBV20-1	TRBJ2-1	CSVRTYLGGQFF	TGCAGTGTCAGGACCTACCTGGGGGGGCAGTTCTTC
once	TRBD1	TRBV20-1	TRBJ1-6	CSARDRGQGSSPLHF	TGCAGTGCTAGGGATCGGGGACAGGGGTCTTCACCCCTCCACTTT
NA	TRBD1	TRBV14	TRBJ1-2	CASSQVRTGNYGYTF	TGTGCCAGCAGCCAAGTCCGGACAGGAAACTATGGCTACACCTTC
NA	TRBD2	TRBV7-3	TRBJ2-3	CASSLMGGADTQYF	TGTGCCAGCAGCTTAATGGGAGGGGCAGATACGCAGTATTTT
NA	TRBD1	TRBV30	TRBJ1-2	CAWSNRGDYGYTF	TGTGCCTGGAGTAACAGGGGGGACTATGGCTACACCTTC
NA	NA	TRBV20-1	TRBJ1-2	CSLQRMSGYTF	TGCAGTCTTCAACGGATGAGTGGCTACACCTTC
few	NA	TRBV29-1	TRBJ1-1	CSVRGNTEAFF	TGCAGCGTTCGCGGGAACACTGAAGCTTTCTTT
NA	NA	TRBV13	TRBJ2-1	CASRPGVRYNEQFF	TGTGCCAGCAGGCCGGGGGTGAGATACAATGAGCAGTTCTTC
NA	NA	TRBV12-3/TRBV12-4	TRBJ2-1	CASSLGVDEQFF	TGTGCCAGCAGCCTCGGGGTCGATGAGCAGTTCTTC
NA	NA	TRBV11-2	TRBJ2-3	CASGWGDLRDTQYF	TGTGCCAGCGGTTGGGGGGATTTGCGGGATACGCAGTATTTT
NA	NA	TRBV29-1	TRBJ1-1	CSVRRERDTEAFF	TGCAGCGTTAGGCGGGAGAGGGACACTGAAGCTTTCTTT
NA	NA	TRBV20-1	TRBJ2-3	CSARSIGPLNTQYF	TGCAGTGCTAGATCTATAGGGCCCCTGAATACGCAGTATTTT
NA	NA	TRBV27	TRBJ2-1	CASSLSRDRFFYNEQFF	TGTGCCAGCAGTTTGAGTCGCGATAGATTCTTTTACAATGAGCAGTTCTTC
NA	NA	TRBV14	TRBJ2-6	CASSRTSGANVLTF	TGTGCCAGCAGCCGGACCTCTGGGGCCAACGTCCTGACTTTC
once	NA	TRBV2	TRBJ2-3	CASNYGTDTQYF	TGTGCCAGCAATTACGGCACAGATACGCAGTATTTT
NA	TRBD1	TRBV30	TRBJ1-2	CAWSLGTAQNYGYTF	TGTGCCTGGAGCCTTGGGACAGCCCAGAACTATGGCTACACCTTC